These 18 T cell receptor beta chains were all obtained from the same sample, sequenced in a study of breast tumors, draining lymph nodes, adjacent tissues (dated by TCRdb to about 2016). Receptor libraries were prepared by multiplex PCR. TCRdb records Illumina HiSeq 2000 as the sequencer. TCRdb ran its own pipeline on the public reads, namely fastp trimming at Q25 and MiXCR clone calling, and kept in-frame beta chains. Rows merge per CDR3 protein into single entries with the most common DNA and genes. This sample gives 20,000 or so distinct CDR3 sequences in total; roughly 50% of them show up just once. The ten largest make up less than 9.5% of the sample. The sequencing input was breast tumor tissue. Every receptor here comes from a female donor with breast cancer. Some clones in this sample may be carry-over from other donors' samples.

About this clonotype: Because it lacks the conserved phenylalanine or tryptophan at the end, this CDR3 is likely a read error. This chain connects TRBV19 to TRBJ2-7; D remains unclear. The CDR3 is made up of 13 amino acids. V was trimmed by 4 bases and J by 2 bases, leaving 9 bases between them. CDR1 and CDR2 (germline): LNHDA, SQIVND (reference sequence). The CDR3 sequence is CASSTGLAYEQYL. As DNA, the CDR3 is TGTGCCAGTAGTACAGGCTTAGCCTACGAGCAGTACCTC.

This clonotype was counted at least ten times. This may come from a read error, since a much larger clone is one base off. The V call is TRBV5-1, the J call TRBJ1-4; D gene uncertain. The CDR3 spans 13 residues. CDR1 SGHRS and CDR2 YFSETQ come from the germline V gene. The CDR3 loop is CASSFSADENLFF. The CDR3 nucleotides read TGCGCCAGCAGCTTCTCAGCCGATGAAAACCTGTTTTTT.

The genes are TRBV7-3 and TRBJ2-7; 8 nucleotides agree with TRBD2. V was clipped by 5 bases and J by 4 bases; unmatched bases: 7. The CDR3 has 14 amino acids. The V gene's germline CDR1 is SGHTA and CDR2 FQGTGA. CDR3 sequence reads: CASSISGTNYEQYF. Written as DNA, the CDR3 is TGTGCCAGCAGCATTAGCGGGACCAATTACGAGCAGTACTTC.

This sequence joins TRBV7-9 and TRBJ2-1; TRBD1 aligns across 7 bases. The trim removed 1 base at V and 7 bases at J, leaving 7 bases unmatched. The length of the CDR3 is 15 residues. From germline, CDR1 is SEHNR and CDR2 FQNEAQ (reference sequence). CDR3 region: CASSLGGQSLNEQFF. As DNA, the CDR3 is TGTGCCAGCAGCTTAGGGGGACAGTCCCTGAATGAGCAGTTCTTC.

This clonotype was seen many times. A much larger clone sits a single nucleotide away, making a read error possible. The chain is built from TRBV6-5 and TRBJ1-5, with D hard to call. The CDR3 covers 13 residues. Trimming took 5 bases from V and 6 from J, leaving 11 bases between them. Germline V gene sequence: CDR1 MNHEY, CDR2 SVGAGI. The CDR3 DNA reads TGTGCCAGCAGTCCTCGGCGAACTCAGCCCCAGCATTTT. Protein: CASSPRRTQPQHF.

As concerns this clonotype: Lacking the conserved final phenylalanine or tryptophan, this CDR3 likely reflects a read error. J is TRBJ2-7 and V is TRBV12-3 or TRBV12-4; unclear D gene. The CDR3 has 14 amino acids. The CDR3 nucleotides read TGTGCCGGCAGCGCTGGACCCCTCCCCTACGAGCAGTACTCC. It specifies CAGSAGPLPYEQYS.

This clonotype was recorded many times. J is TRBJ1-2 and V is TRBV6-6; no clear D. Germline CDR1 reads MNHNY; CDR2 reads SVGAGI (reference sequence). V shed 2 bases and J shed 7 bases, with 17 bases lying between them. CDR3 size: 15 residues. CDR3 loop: CASSYPGPRYCGYTF. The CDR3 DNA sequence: TGTGCCAGCAGTTACCCCGGTCCCAGGTATTGTGGCTACACCTTC.

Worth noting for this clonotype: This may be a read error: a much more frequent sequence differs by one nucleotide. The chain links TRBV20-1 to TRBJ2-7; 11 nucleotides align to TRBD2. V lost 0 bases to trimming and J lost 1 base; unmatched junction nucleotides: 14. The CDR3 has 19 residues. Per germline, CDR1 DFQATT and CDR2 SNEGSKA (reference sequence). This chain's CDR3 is CSARDWGLAAGVESYEQYF. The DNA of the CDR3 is TGCAGTGCTAGAGATTGGGGACTAGCGGCAGGGGTGGAGTCCTACGAGCAGTACTTC.

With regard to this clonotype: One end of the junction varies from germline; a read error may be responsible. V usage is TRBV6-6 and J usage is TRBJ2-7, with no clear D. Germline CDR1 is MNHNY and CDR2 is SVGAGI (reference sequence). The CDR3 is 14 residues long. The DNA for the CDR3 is TGTGCCTGCAGTCGAAGGGATAGGGCCGACGAGCAGTACTTC. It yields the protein CACSRRDRADEQYF.

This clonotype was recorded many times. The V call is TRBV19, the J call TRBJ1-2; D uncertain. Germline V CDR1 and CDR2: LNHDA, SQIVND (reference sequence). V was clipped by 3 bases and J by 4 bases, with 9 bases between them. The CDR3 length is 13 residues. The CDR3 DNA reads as TGTGCCAGTAGTATCGGCACAACCTATGGCTACACCTTC. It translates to CASSIGTTYGYTF.

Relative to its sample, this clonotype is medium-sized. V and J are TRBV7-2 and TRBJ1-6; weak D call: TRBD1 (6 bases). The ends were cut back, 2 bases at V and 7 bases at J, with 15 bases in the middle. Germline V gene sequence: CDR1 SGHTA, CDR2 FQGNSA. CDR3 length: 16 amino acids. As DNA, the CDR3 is TGTGCCAGCAGCTTAAGGGGGGCAGGAACGAATTCACCCCTCCACTTT. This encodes CASSLRGAGTNSPLHF.

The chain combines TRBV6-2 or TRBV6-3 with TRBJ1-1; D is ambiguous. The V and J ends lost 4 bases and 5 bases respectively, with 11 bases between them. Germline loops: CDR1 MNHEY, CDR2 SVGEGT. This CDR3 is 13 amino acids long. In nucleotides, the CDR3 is TGTGCCAGCAGTTTCCGGGATCGAACTGAAGCTTTCTTT. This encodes CASSFRDRTEAFF.

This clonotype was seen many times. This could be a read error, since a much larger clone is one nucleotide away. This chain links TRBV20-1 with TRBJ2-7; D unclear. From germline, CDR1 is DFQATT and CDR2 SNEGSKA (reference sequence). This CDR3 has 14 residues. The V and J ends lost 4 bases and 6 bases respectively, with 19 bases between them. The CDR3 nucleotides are TGCAGTGCTAAGGTCTCCCAAGTAACCTCCGAGCAGTACTTC. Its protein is CSAKVSQVTSEQYF.

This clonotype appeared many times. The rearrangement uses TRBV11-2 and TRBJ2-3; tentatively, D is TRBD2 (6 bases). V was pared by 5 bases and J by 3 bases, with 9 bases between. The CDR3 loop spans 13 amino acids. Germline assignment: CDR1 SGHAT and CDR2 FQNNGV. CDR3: CASSRDWTDTQYF. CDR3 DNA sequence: TGTGCCAGCAGCCGGGACTGGACAGATACGCAGTATTTT.

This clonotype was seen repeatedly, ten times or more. As DNA, the CDR3 is TGTGCCAGCAGAAGCTACAGGGCCGCCGGGGAGCTGTTTTTT. Translating gives CASRSYRAAGELFF. The chain uses TRBV2 and TRBJ2-2; the D gene is possibly TRBD1 (6 bases). V lost 6 bases and J lost 6, with 14 bases in between. The germline V gene encodes CDR1 SNHLY and CDR2 FYNNEI. The CDR3 has 14 residues.

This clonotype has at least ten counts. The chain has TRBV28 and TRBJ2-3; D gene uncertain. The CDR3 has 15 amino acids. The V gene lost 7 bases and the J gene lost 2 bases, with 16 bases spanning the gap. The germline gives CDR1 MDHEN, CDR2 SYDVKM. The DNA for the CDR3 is TGTGCCAGCAAATCAAGTCCGGTCTCCACAGATACGCAGTATTTT. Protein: CASKSSPVSTDTQYF.

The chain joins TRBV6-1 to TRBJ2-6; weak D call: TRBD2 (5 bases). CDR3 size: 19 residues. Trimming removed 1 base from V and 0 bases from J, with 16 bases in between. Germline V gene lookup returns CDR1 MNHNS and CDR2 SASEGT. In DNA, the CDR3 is TGTGCCAGCAGTGAAGATTCGAACACCGGGATCTCTGGGGCCAACGTCCTGACTTTC. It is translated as CASSEDSNTGISGANVLTF.

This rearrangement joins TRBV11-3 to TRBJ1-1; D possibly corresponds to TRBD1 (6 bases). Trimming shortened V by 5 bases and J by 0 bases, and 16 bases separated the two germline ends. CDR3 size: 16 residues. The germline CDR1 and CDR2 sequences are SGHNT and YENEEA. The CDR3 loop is CASSLRGRALNTEAFF. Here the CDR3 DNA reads TGTGCCAGCAGCCTCAGGGGACGAGCGCTGAACACTGAAGCTTTCTTT.